This is a list of T cell receptor beta chains from one sample in a study of chemoradiotherapy in HPV16-positive cancers. Profiling relied on immunoSEQ multiplex PCR, and the TCRdb table lists in-frame clones only, not all of them. The sample lists some 25,000 clones, approximately 94% occurring once. The sample here was taken from a patient who underwent chemoradiotherapy. These receptors originate from a human donor with HPV-associated anogenital cancer. CDR3s include the opening cysteine and the closing phenylalanine or tryptophan. The D gene is left open where the match is weak. The listing skips clone size in some rows; elsewhere it reads once, few, many or a size class.

V gene	D gene	clone size	CDR3 length	J gene	CDR3 protein	CDR3 DNA
TRBV2	.	.	13	TRBJ1-3	CASSGGFGNTIYF	TGTGCCAGCAGTGGGGGTTTCGGAAACACCATATATTTT
TRBV2	.	.	13	TRBJ1-3	CASSEEGPVTIYF	TGTGCCAGCAGTGAGGAGGGTCCGGTGACCATATATTTT
TRBV6-6	.	.	16	TRBJ2-1	CASSSSGTGWFDEQFF	.
TRBV10-1	.	.	13	TRBJ1-4	CASSLTPGEKLFF	TGCGCCAGCAGTCTAACTCCGGGGGAAAAACTGTTTTTT
TRBV14	TRBD1	.	13	TRBJ1-2	CASSQLRGQGYTF	TGTGCCAGCAGCCAACTCAGGGGGCAAGGCTACACCTTC
TRBV12-5	TRBD1	.	15	TRBJ2-7	CASGLGTGFVYEQYF	TGTGCTAGTGGTTTGGGGACAGGGTTCGTGTACGAGCAGTACTTC
TRBV7-8	.	.	19	TRBJ2-2	CASSAIPLEWGRWTGELFF	TGTGCCAGCAGCGCCATCCCTTTAGAATGGGGGCGATGGACCGGGGAGCTGTTTTTT
TRBV5-1	TRBD1	.	16	TRBJ1-3	CASSPSGGAYGNTIYF	TGCGCCAGCAGCCCCTCAGGGGGCGCTTATGGAAACACCATATATTTT
TRBV7-2	.	.	14	TRBJ2-3	CASSFRLGTDTQYF	TGTGCCAGCAGCTTCAGGCTGGGCACAGATACGCAGTATTTT
TRBV5-4	.	.	12	TRBJ1-2	CASSLFGYGYTF	TGTGCCAGCAGCTTGTTCGGGTATGGCTACACCTTC
TRBV7-8	.	once	14	TRBJ2-7	CASSPRQVPYEQYF	TGTGCCAGCAGCCCGCGACAGGTTCCCTACGAGCAGTACTTC
TRBV5-1	.	.	15	TRBJ2-5	CASSRGPGPQETQYF	TGCGCCAGCAGCAGGGGACCGGGACCACAAGAGACCCAGTACTTC
TRBV20-1	.	.	11	TRBJ1-1	CSAYREAEAFF	TGCAGTGCTTACAGGGAGGCTGAAGCTTTCTTT
TRBV6-5	.	.	16	TRBJ1-4	CASSYSSQALREKLFF	TGTGCCAGCAGTTACTCGAGCCAAGCTCTTAGAGAAAAACTGTTTTTT
TRBV18	TRBD1	once	14	TRBJ1-2	CASSFTGGDYGYTF	TGTGCCAGCTCATTCACAGGGGGCGACTATGGCTACACCTTC
TRBV10-3	.	.	13	TRBJ1-1	CAISPGQNTEAFF	TGTGCCATCAGTCCCGGACAGAACACTGAAGCTTTCTTT
TRBV19	.	.	17	TRBJ2-2	CASTLGGAAVNTGELFF	TGTGCCAGTACCCTGGGGGGCGCGGCGGTTAACACCGGGGAGCTGTTTTTT
TRBV15	.	.	14	TRBJ1-4	CATSRGGTGEKLFF	TGTGCCACCAGCAGAGGGGGGACGGGTGAAAAACTGTTTTTT
TRBV28	.	.	15	TRBJ1-1	CASSSPTRGSTEAFF	TGTGCCAGCAGTTCACCGACAAGAGGTAGCACTGAAGCTTTCTTT
TRBV5-3	.	.	12	TRBJ2-2	CARSLDTGELFF	TGTGCCAGAAGCTTGGACACCGGGGAGCTGTTTTTT
TRBV10-3	.	once	17	TRBJ1-5	CAISESVAGQGRQPQHF	TGTGCCATCAGTGAGTCAGTCGCGGGCCAGGGCCGCCAGCCCCAGCATTTT
TRBV4-1	.	once	14	TRBJ2-5	CASSQVGGQETQYF	TGCGCCAGCAGCCAAGTTGGGGGGCAAGAGACCCAGTACTTC
TRBV30	TRBD1	.	15	TRBJ1-3	CAWRKDRHSGNTIYF	TGTGCCTGGAGGAAGGACAGGCACTCTGGAAACACCATATATTTT
TRBV11-3	.	.	14	TRBJ2-3	CASSLGSSTDTQYF	TGTGCCAGCAGCTTGGGGTCTAGCACAGATACGCAGTATTTT
TRBV4-3	TRBD1	once	16	TRBJ1-4	CASSQREGGASEKLFF	TGCGCCAGCAGCCAAAGGGAAGGGGGCGCAAGCGAAAAACTGTTTTTT
TRBV18	.	.	13	TRBJ1-1	CAGRGSRGTEAFF	TGTGCCGGAAGAGGGTCTAGGGGGACTGAAGCTTTCTTT
TRBV7-3	.	.	16	TRBJ2-4	CASSLTPRGTKNIQYF	TGTGCCAGCAGCTTAACCCCAAGGGGGACCAAAAACATTCAGTACTTC
TRBV27	.	.	12	TRBJ2-3	CATQSAGDTQYF	TGTGCCACCCAATCCGCGGGAGATACGCAGTATTTT
TRBV5-1	TRBD1	.	15	TRBJ2-7	CASSLAGTGGYEQYF	TGCGCCAGCAGCTTGGCCGGGACAGGGGGCTACGAGCAGTACTTC
TRBV28	.	.	13	TRBJ1-1	CASSLDRTGEAFF	TGTGCCAGCAGTTTAGATAGGACGGGAGAAGCTTTCTTT
TRBV19	.	.	12	TRBJ1-1	CASHHVAGRAFF	TGTGCCAGTCACCATGTTGCAGGTCGGGCTTTCTTT
TRBV6-1	TRBD1	.	17	TRBJ1-5	CASSVPVQGYSNQPQHF	TGTGCCAGCAGTGTACCGGTACAGGGGTATAGCAATCAGCCCCAGCATTTT
TRBV28	.	.	12	TRBJ1-1	CASSGLNTEAFF	TGTGCCAGCAGTGGGTTGAACACTGAAGCTTTCTTT
TRBV5-6	.	.	16	TRBJ2-2	CASSLAARAATGELFF	TGTGCCAGCAGCCTTGCCGCCAGGGCTGCGACCGGGGAGCTGTTTTTT
TRBV2	.	.	13	TRBJ1-2	CASSKGTVEGYTF	TGTGCCAGCAGCAAGGGGACCGTGGAGGGCTACACCTTC
TRBV7-6	.	.	15	TRBJ2-3	CASSLGVLHTDTQYF	TGTGCCAGCAGCTTAGGGGTGCTACACACAGATACGCAGTATTTT
TRBV19	TRBD2	.	16	TRBJ2-7	CASSSSLAGDTYEQYF	TGTGCCAGTAGTTCGTCGTTAGCGGGAGACACCTACGAGCAGTACTTC
TRBV28	.	.	13	TRBJ2-7	CASSSGQSYEQYF	TGTGCCAGCAGTTCAGGACAATCCTACGAGCAGTACTTC
TRBV7-3	TRBD2	.	17	TRBJ2-3	CASSLLAGGPSTDTQYF	TGTGCCAGCAGCTTACTAGCGGGGGGGCCGAGCACAGATACGCAGTATTTT
TRBV5-6	.	.	14	TRBJ2-2	CASSLFQHTGELFF	TGTGCCAGCAGCTTGTTTCAGCACACCGGGGAGCTGTTTTTT
TRBV18	.	.	13	TRBJ2-7	CASSPDGSYEQYF	TGTGCCAGCTCACCTGACGGGTCCTACGAGCAGTACTTC
TRBV28	TRBD2	.	14	TRBJ2-1	CASSGGGAGNEQFF	TGTGCCAGCAGTGGCGGGGGGGCGGGCAATGAGCAGTTCTTC
TRBV7-2	TRBD2	once	16	TRBJ2-3	CASSPYRTSGPDTQYF	TGTGCCAGCAGCCCCTACCGAACTAGCGGGCCGGATACGCAGTATTTT
TRBV27	TRBD1	.	20	TRBJ2-1	CASSLYPPGTGGERDNEQFF	TGTGCCAGCAGTTTATATCCCCCAGGGACAGGGGGCGAAAGGGACAATGAGCAGTTCTTC
TRBV29-1	.	.	14	TRBJ1-1	CSVDDPIRSTEAFF	TGCAGCGTTGACGATCCTATAAGAAGCACTGAAGCTTTCTTT
TRBV5-5	.	.	15	TRBJ1-2	CASSLAVSEFYGYTF	TGTGCCAGCAGCTTGGCGGTCAGCGAGTTCTATGGCTACACCTTC
TRBV10-3	TRBD1	.	17	TRBJ2-5	CAISELGQGMGQETQYF	TGTGCCATCAGTGAGCTAGGACAGGGAATGGGACAAGAGACCCAGTACTTC
TRBV6-1	.	.	14	TRBJ1-2	CASSEALYRGGYTF	TGTGCCAGCAGTGAAGCGCTATATAGGGGCGGCTACACCTTC
TRBV4-3	TRBD1	.	17	TRBJ2-4	CASSQRGQGAAKNIQYF	TGCGCCAGCAGCCAAAGGGGACAGGGGGCAGCCAAAAACATTCAGTACTTC
TRBV5-8	.	.	15	TRBJ2-7	CASSRDRDLAGEQYF	TGTGCCAGCAGCCGAGACAGGGACTTAGCTGGCGAGCAGTACTTC
TRBV12-5	.	.	12	TRBJ1-2	CASGRDGGGYTF	TGTGCTAGTGGCCGGGACGGCGGGGGCTACACCTTC
TRBV19	TRBD2	.	16	TRBJ2-7	CASSPGLAGAYYEQYF	TGTGCCAGCTCTCCCGGACTAGCGGGAGCTTACTACGAGCAGTACTTC
TRBV2	TRBD1	.	15	TRBJ1-4	CASSQGGGRNEKLFF	TGTGCCAGCTCCCAGGGGGGGGGCCGTAATGAAAAACTGTTTTTT
TRBV5-8	TRBD1	.	16	TRBJ2-1	CASSFPGQQSYNEQFF	TGTGCCAGCAGCTTTCCGGGACAGCAATCCTACAATGAGCAGTTCTTC
TRBV6-5	TRBD1	.	14	TRBJ1-4	CASSYGQVNEKLFF	TGTGCCAGCAGTTACGGACAGGTTAATGAAAAACTGTTTTTT
TRBV5-1	.	.	14	TRBJ1-1	CASSSITGTTEAFF	TGCGCCAGCAGCTCGATAACCGGGACGACTGAAGCTTTCTTT
TRBV7-2	.	.	14	TRBJ1-2	CASSPDRRTVGYTF	TGTGCCAGCAGCCCCGACAGGAGGACGGTTGGCTACACCTTC
TRBV2	.	.	12	TRBJ2-5	CASKNRGETQYF	TGTGCCAGCAAGAATCGGGGAGAGACCCAGTACTTC
TRBV15	.	.	14	TRBJ1-2	CATSTDRPNYGYTF	TGTGCCACCAGCACCGACAGGCCCAACTATGGCTACACCTTC
TRBV6-1	TRBD2	.	15	TRBJ2-7	CASSEDSGGASEQYF	TGTGCCAGCAGTGAGGATAGCGGGGGGGCAAGTGAGCAGTACTTC